A selection of T cell receptor beta chains follows, all from one sample in a study of blood T cell repertoires in COVID-19. Method: immunoSEQ multiplex PCR; TCRdb's copy keeps in-frame clones and lacks some. The table lists under 200,000 clones, roughly 71% of them singletons. Sequencing was performed on peripheral blood. These receptor sequences come from a woman of 80 years or more with acute or convalescent COVID-19. Both conserved end residues are part of each CDR3.

>TRBJ2-1|TRBV20-1
CSASKSGYSYNEQFF
>TRBJ2-5|TRBV3-1/TRBV3-2
CASSQVPSGKETQYF
>TRBJ1-1|TRBV10-3
CAIKGGRTAEAFF
>TRBJ1-2|TRBV25-1
CASSDRDRGNYGYTF
>TRBJ2-2|TRBV11-3
CASSLSPGGNTGELFF
>TRBJ2-5|TRBV19
CASGTSGRETQYF
>TRBJ1-3|TRBV27
CASTSQSCFIQDTSAGNTIYF
>TRBJ2-3|TRBV7-3
CASSTSSGSGTDTQYF
>TRBJ2-5|TRBV7-2
CASSYGGAYETQYF
>TRBJ1-5|TRBV6-1
CASSERHGTGSNQPQHF
>TRBJ1-5|TRBV20-1
CSASSGNSINQPQHF
>TRBJ1-1|TRBV19
CASSRFKETSITEAFF
>TRBJ2-3|TRBV6-2/TRBV6-3
CASSYSSSGNTDTQYF